A selection of T cell receptor beta chains follows, all from one sample in a study of chemoradiotherapy in HPV16-positive cancers. Profiling relied on immunoSEQ multiplex PCR, and the TCRdb table lists in-frame clones only, not all of them. This sample has several thousand clones, with around 76% found just once. This sample was gathered from a patient who underwent chemoradiotherapy. The receptors shown here come from a human donor with HPV-associated anogenital cancer. The conserved cysteine and the conserved F or W are not part of the CDR3 here. Each record gives: CDR3 protein, V gene, J gene.

CDR3 protein: ASSTWGGGYEQY; V gene: TRBV4-2; J gene: TRBJ2-7
CDR3 protein: ASSVGGGDTQY; V gene: TRBV9; J gene: TRBJ2-3
CDR3 protein: AWSVGRGTEAF; V gene: TRBV30; J gene: TRBJ1-1
CDR3 protein: AISQGLGDTGELF; V gene: TRBV10-3; J gene: TRBJ2-2
CDR3 protein: ASRTNGGGGEQF; V gene: TRBV2; J gene: TRBJ2-1
CDR3 protein: ASSPDQGGSQPQH; V gene: TRBV18; J gene: TRBJ1-5
CDR3 protein: ASSLGPTGPGTEAF; V gene: TRBV5-6; J gene: TRBJ1-1
CDR3 protein: SVLTSPSSTDTQY; V gene: TRBV29-1; J gene: TRBJ2-3
CDR3 protein: ASSKGAKRNREKLF; V gene: TRBV27; J gene: TRBJ1-4
CDR3 protein: ASSRSERDGYT; V gene: TRBV7-9; J gene: TRBJ1-2
CDR3 protein: ASSAVDRRNEQF; V gene: TRBV27; J gene: TRBJ2-1
CDR3 protein: ASRLLAGNPNEQF; V gene: TRBV2; J gene: TRBJ2-1
CDR3 protein: SDRKQETQY; V gene: TRBV20-1; J gene: TRBJ2-5
CDR3 protein: ASSYYETTYEQY; V gene: TRBV6-6; J gene: TRBJ2-7
CDR3 protein: ASRGRLASLEQY; V gene: TRBV2; J gene: TRBJ2-7
CDR3 protein: ATSRWDIVNEKLF; V gene: TRBV15; J gene: TRBJ1-4
CDR3 protein: ASSISGTDSYGYT; V gene: TRBV5-5; J gene: TRBJ1-2
CDR3 protein: ASTPRGIQGGGNTEAF; V gene: TRBV4-2; J gene: TRBJ1-1
CDR3 protein: ASSLPKKLGTGVDTQY; V gene: TRBV5-4; J gene: TRBJ2-3
CDR3 protein: ARSLVRVAGGPREQY; V gene: TRBV5-3; J gene: TRBJ2-7
CDR3 protein: ASSLGWAGRGHTEAF; V gene: TRBV7-2; J gene: TRBJ1-1
CDR3 protein: ASSLVGGEAFEAF; V gene: TRBV13; J gene: TRBJ1-1
CDR3 protein: ASAGGQPQH; V gene: TRBV5-4; J gene: TRBJ1-5
CDR3 protein: SVGDGLLGNQPQH; V gene: TRBV29-1; J gene: TRBJ1-5
CDR3 protein: AWERGRSYEQY; V gene: TRBV30; J gene: TRBJ2-7
CDR3 protein: ASSLGGQGASEQY; V gene: TRBV28; J gene: TRBJ2-7
CDR3 protein: ASSLGHQETQY; V gene: TRBV7-3; J gene: TRBJ2-5
CDR3 protein: ASSVGGATGELF; V gene: TRBV9; J gene: TRBJ2-2
CDR3 protein: ASSPGTSRTDTQY; V gene: TRBV7-3; J gene: TRBJ2-3
CDR3 protein: ASSQNLPGNQF; V gene: TRBV14; J gene: TRBJ2-1
CDR3 protein: ASSQDGAGGGNTIY; V gene: TRBV4-1; J gene: TRBJ1-3
CDR3 protein: ASGLVPRDNTGELF; V gene: TRBV12-5; J gene: TRBJ2-2
CDR3 protein: AISSETGSNNEQF; V gene: TRBV10-3; J gene: TRBJ2-1
CDR3 protein: GQGARHEQY; V gene: TRBV27; J gene: TRBJ2-7
CDR3 protein: ASSYSTGVGSPLH; V gene: TRBV6-5; J gene: TRBJ1-6
CDR3 protein: ASRDGRHPSYEQY; V gene: TRBV6-1; J gene: TRBJ2-7
CDR3 protein: ASRALGTDTQY; V gene: TRBV2; J gene: TRBJ2-3
CDR3 protein: ASSLVSGQGLGGNTIY; V gene: TRBV7-2; J gene: TRBJ1-3
CDR3 protein: ASSEGLYEQY; V gene: TRBV2; J gene: TRBJ2-7
CDR3 protein: ASSLERGNEQF; V gene: TRBV5-1; J gene: TRBJ2-1
CDR3 protein: AWSVGRVSNQPQH; V gene: TRBV30; J gene: TRBJ1-5
CDR3 protein: ASSPRTDQTDTQY; V gene: TRBV18; J gene: TRBJ2-3
CDR3 protein: ASSDSARGRYEQY; V gene: TRBV25-1; J gene: TRBJ2-7
CDR3 protein: ASSAGQAFYEQY; V gene: TRBV2; J gene: TRBJ2-7
CDR3 protein: ASSPAGRHTDTQY; V gene: TRBV5-4; J gene: TRBJ2-3
CDR3 protein: ASTLGPGVGEKLF; V gene: TRBV19; J gene: TRBJ1-4
CDR3 protein: ASSPGGADGELF; V gene: TRBV4-3; J gene: TRBJ2-2
CDR3 protein: ASSLDVRGRKNEQF; V gene: TRBV5-1; J gene: TRBJ2-1
CDR3 protein: ASSLSRRTGEETQY; V gene: TRBV27; J gene: TRBJ2-5
CDR3 protein: ASSEEGTGYNYGYT; V gene: TRBV6-1; J gene: TRBJ1-2
CDR3 protein: ASSLSGGSSYNEQF; V gene: TRBV5-1; J gene: TRBJ2-1
CDR3 protein: ATSWGVNQPQH; V gene: TRBV15; J gene: TRBJ1-5
CDR3 protein: ASSLFKGGNQPQH; V gene: TRBV7-2; J gene: TRBJ1-5
CDR3 protein: SVGGTGAEAF; V gene: TRBV29-1; J gene: TRBJ1-1
CDR3 protein: ASRQGLQETQY; V gene: TRBV5-1; J gene: TRBJ2-5
CDR3 protein: ASSPARAYEQY; V gene: TRBV19; J gene: TRBJ2-7
CDR3 protein: ASSLGSGGSTDTQY; V gene: TRBV5-1; J gene: TRBJ2-3